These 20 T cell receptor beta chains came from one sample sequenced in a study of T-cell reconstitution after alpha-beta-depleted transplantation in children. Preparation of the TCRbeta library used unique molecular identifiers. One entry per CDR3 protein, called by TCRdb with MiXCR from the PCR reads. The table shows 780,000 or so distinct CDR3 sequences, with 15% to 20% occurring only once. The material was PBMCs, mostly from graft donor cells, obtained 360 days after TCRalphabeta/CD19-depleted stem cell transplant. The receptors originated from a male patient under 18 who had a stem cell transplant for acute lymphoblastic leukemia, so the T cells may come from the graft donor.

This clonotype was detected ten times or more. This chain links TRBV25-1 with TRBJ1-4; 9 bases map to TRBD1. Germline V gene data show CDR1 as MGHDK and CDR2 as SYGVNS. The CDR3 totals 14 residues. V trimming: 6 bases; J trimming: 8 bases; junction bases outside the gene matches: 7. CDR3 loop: CASSGTGSREKLFF. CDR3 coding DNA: TGTGCCAGCAGCGGGACAGGGTCGCGAGAAAAACTGTTTTTT.

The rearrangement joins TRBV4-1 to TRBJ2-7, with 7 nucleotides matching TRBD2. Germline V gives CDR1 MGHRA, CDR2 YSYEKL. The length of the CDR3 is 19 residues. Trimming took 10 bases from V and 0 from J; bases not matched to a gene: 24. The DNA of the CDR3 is TGCGCCACCAAGGGTCGATGGGGAACTAGCGAACAGAGCTCCTACGAGCAGTACTTC. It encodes CATKGRWGTSEQSSYEQYF.

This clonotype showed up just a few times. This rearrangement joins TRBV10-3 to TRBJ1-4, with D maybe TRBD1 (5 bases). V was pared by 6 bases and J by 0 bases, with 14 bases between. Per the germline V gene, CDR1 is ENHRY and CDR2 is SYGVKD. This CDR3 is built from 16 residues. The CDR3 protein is CAISEDTAATNEKLFF. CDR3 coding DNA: TGTGCCATCAGCGAGGACACAGCGGCAACTAATGAAAAACTGTTTTTT.

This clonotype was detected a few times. DNA for the CDR3: TGCGCCAGCAGCCTTACCCCGGGACAGGGATACAATGAGCAGTTCTTC. This sequence encodes CASSLTPGQGYNEQFF. V gene TRBV4-1 combines with J gene TRBJ2-1; 9 nucleotides align to TRBD1. The CDR3 length is 16 residues. Per the germline V gene, CDR1 is MGHRA and CDR2 is YSYEKL. V trimming: 4 bases; J trimming: 4 bases; junction bases outside the gene matches: 8.

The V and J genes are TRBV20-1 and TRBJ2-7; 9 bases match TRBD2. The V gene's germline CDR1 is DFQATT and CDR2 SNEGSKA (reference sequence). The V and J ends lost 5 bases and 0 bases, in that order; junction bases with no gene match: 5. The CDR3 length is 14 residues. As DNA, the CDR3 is TGCAGTGCTGGGAAGCGGGAGGCCTCCTACGAGCAGTACTTC. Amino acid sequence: CSAGKREASYEQYF.

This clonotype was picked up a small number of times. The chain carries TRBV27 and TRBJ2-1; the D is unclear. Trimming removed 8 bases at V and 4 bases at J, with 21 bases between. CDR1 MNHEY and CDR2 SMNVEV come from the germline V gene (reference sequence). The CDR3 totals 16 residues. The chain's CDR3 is CASYPMVGRGYNEQFF. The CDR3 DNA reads TGTGCCAGCTACCCGATGGTAGGTCGTGGGTACAATGAGCAGTTCTTC.

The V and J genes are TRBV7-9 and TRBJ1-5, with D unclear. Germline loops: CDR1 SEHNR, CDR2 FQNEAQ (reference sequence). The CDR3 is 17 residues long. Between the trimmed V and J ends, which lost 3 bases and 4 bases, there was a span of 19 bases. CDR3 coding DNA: TGTGCCAGCAGCTTCTCGATCAGCGGTGTCCTAAATCAGCCCCAGCATTTT. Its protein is CASSFSISGVLNQPQHF. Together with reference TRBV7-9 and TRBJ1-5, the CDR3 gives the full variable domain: DTGVSQNPRHKITKRGQNVTFRCDPISEHNRLYWYRQTLGQGPEFLTYFQNEAQLEKSRLLSDRFSAERPKGSFSTLEIQRTEQGDSAMYLCASSFSISGVLNQPQHFGDGTRLSIL.

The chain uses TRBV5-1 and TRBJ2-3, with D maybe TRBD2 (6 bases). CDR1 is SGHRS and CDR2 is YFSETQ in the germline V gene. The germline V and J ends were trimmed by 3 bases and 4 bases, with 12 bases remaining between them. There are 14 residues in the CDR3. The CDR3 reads CASSSRERSDTQYF. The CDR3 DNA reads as TGCGCCAGCAGCTCTCGGGAGAGGTCAGATACGCAGTATTTT.

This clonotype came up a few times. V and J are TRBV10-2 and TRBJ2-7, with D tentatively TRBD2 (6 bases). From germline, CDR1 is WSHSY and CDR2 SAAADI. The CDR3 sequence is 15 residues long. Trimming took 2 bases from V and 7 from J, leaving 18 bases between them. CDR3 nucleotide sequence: TGCGCCAGCAGTGAGACTAAGAGGAGGGCGGAAGAGCAGTACTTC. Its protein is CASSETKRRAEEQYF.

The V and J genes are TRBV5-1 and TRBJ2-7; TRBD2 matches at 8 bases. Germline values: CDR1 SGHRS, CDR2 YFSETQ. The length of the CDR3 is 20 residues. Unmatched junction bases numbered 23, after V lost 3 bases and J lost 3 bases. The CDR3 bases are TGCGCCAGCAGCTGGGCGAAGGGCTACATTCAGACTAGCGTACACTACGAGCAGTACTTC. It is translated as CASSWAKGYIQTSVHYEQYF.

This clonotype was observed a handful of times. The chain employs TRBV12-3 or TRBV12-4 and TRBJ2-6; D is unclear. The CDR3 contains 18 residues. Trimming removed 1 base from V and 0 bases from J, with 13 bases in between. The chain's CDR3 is CASSLEGRIGSGANVLTF. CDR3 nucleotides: TGTGCCAGCAGTTTAGAGGGCCGGATTGGCTCTGGGGCCAACGTCCTGACTTTC.

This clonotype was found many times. The CDR3 bases are TGCAGCGTCCGGAGGGGAGATGGTTACGAGCAGTACTTC. Amino acid sequence: CSVRRGDGYEQYF. The chain uses TRBV29-1 and TRBJ2-7, with D maybe TRBD2 (6 bases). V was clipped by 6 bases and J by 4 bases, with 16 bases between them. The CDR3 consists of 13 residues. Germline V CDR1 and CDR2: SQVTM, ANQGSEA.

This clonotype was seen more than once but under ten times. The CDR3: CSGGTVDNEKLFF. In nucleotides, the CDR3 is TGCAGCGGAGGGACAGTTGACAATGAAAAACTGTTTTTT. The chain employs TRBV29-1 and TRBJ1-4, with 7 bases fitting TRBD1. The CDR3 totals 13 residues. V dropped 7 bases and J dropped 5; count of bases not matched to a gene: 7. CDR1 SQVTM and CDR2 ANQGSEA come from the germline V gene.

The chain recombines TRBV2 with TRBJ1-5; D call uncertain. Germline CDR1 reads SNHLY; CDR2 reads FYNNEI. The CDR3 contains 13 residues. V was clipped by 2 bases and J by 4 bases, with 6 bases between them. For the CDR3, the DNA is TGTGCCAGCAGTGAATGGGGTAATCAGCCCCAGCATTTT. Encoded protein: CASSEWGNQPQHF.

DNA for the CDR3: TGTGCCAGCAGTTCCCCGAGTGGGGGGGCCAACGTCCTGACTTTC. It encodes CASSSPSGGANVLTF. The chain has TRBV6-5 and TRBJ2-6; no firm D call. CDR1 is MNHEY, CDR2 SVGAGI, per germline. The CDR3 length is 15 residues. The V and J ends lost 4 bases and 4 bases respectively, with 11 bases between them.

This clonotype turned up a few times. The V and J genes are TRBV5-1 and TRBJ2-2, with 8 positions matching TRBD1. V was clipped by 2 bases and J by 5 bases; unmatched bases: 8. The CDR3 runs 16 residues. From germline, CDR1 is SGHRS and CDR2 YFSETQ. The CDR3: CASSLQGVELTGELFF. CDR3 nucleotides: TGCGCCAGCAGCTTACAGGGGGTAGAATTGACCGGGGAGCTGTTTTTT.

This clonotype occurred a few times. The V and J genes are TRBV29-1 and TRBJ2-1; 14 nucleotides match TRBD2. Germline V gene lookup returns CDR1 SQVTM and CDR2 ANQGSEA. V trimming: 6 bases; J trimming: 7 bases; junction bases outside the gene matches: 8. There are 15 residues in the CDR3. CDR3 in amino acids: CSVVGLAGVFNEQFF. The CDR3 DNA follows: TGCAGCGTGGTGGGACTAGCGGGAGTTTTTAATGAGCAGTTCTTC.

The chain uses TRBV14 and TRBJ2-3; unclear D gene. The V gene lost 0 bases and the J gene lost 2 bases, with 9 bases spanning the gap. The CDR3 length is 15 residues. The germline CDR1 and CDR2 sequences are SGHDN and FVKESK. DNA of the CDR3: TGTGCCAGCAGCCAAGAGGTACCCGACACAGATACGCAGTATTTT. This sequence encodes CASSQEVPDTDTQYF.

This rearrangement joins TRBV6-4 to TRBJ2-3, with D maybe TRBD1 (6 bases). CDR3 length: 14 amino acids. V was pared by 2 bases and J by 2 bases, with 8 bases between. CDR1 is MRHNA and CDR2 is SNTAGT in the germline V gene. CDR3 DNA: TGTGCCAGCAGTGACGGGGGCGACACAGATACGCAGTATTTT. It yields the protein CASSDGGDTDTQYF.

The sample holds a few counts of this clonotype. The CDR3 reads CASSSGVGLQDTQYF. As DNA, the CDR3 is TGTGCCAGCAGCTCAGGAGTGGGGTTGCAAGATACGCAGTATTTT. The chain has TRBV13 and TRBJ2-3; D is undetermined. V lost 4 bases and J lost 5, with 16 bases in between. The CDR3 length is 15 residues. The germline V gene has CDR1 PRHDT and CDR2 FYEKMQ (reference sequence). The variable domain in full, completed from reference TRBV13 and TRBJ2-3, reads AAGVIQSPRHLIKEKRETATLKCYPIPRHDTVYWYQQGPGQDPQFLISFYEKMQSDKGSIPDRFSAQQFSDYHSELNMSSLELGDSALYFCASSSGVGLQDTQYFGPGTRLTVL.